This T cell receptor beta chain appears in the sequencing data of a study of cytomegalovirus exposure and HLA in healthy donors. Germline loops: CDR1 SGHNT, CDR2 YENEEA. Trimming pared 5 bases from V and 0 bases from J, leaving 10 bases between. CDR3 length: 14 amino acids. The PCR contained 60 Vbeta and 13 Jbeta primers. Measured with immunoSEQ multiplex PCR; TCRdb has only the in-frame clones, and not every one. Of 210,000 or so clones listed, over 75% are singletons. Findings and limits, study-wide: Most TCR sequences were seen very rarely across donors, but some public TCRs occurred in many. Presence/absence analyses assumed roughly uniform sequencing depth across donors. As a later analysis revealed, the rate of TCR association differed by HLA locus, with DRB1 most and HLA-C fewest. A missense variant in DCLRE1C was later tied to TCR beta V- and J-gene trimming.

Details on this clone: What it recognizes is unknown.

The sample comprised PBMCs. The receptor was isolated from a boy aged 5-17 years in good health and CMV-seronegative. The chain couples TRBV11-3 to TRBJ1-1; D is perhaps TRBD1 (5 bases). The CDR3 protein is CASSHRGMNTEAFF. Written as DNA, the CDR3 is TGTGCCAGCAGCCATAGGGGAATGAACACTGAAGCTTTCTTT.